This is a list of T cell receptor beta chains from one sample in a study of Tregs in tolerant kidney transplant recipients. The table came from immunoSEQ multiplex PCR; TCRdb's copy has only in-frame clones and leaves some out. The repertoire holds tens of thousands of clones, 93% seen once, with 1.6% in the top ten. The specimen was CD4+ T cells from blood (PBMCs), collected 12 months after the transplant. The receptors originated from a human patient who received a combined kidney and bone marrow transplant. Some T cells may arise from the graft donor. CDR3s include the opening cysteine and the closing phenylalanine or tryptophan. Fields, in order: D gene, clone size, J gene, V gene, CDR3 protein, CDR3 DNA. A D gene is named only where the DNA matches it firmly. Size tells how often a clone was seen (once, few, many) or the class of an expanded clone, and some rows leave it out.

d_gene: TRBD1; abundance: once; j_gene: TRBJ2-5; v_gene: TRBV15; CDR3aa: CATSRQGAQETQYF; CDR3nt: TGTGCCACCAGCAGGCAGGGGGCCCAAGAGACCCAGTACTTC
d_gene: -; abundance: -; j_gene: TRBJ1-2; v_gene: TRBV28; CDR3aa: CASSLPGAYGYTF; CDR3nt: TGTGCCAGCAGTTTGCCAGGGGCCTATGGCTACACCTTC
d_gene: -; abundance: -; j_gene: TRBJ2-2; v_gene: TRBV7-2; CDR3aa: CASSLSGLLMVGELFF; CDR3nt: TGTGCCAGCAGCTTAAGCGGGCTTTTGATGGTCGGGGAGCTGTTTTTT
d_gene: -; abundance: -; j_gene: TRBJ2-3; v_gene: TRBV14; CDR3aa: CASSVRIKPPDTQYF; CDR3nt: TGTGCCAGCAGCGTGCGCATTAAGCCCCCGGATACGCAGTATTTT
d_gene: -; abundance: -; j_gene: TRBJ2-2; v_gene: TRBV5-1; CDR3aa: CASSLHAENTGELFF; CDR3nt: TGCGCCAGCAGCTTGCACGCAGAGAACACCGGGGAGCTGTTTTTT
d_gene: TRBD1; abundance: -; j_gene: TRBJ1-1; v_gene: TRBV27; CDR3aa: CASSFNRGIGTEAFF; CDR3nt: TGTGCCAGCAGTTTTAACAGGGGAATAGGCACTGAAGCTTTCTTT
d_gene: -; abundance: once; j_gene: TRBJ1-2; v_gene: TRBV6-6; CDR3aa: CASNTRQAYGYTF; CDR3nt: TGTGCCAGCAATACCCGACAGGCCTATGGCTACACCTTC
d_gene: -; abundance: -; j_gene: TRBJ2-2; v_gene: TRBV4-2; CDR3aa: CASSQERGAPTGELFF; CDR3nt: TGTGCCAGCAGCCAAGAACGGGGGGCACCCACCGGGGAGCTGTTTTTT
d_gene: -; abundance: -; j_gene: TRBJ2-7; v_gene: TRBV7-8; CDR3aa: CASSPGPADSYEQYF; CDR3nt: TGTGCCAGCAGCCCCGGTCCGGCGGACTCCTACGAGCAGTACTTC
d_gene: TRBD1; abundance: -; j_gene: TRBJ2-1; v_gene: TRBV5-1; CDR3aa: CASSLPTGVTTNEQFF; CDR3nt: TGCGCCAGCAGCTTGCCCACAGGGGTTACAACGAATGAGCAGTTCTTC
d_gene: -; abundance: -; j_gene: TRBJ2-7; v_gene: TRBV6-5; CDR3aa: CASSFYSNSYEQYF; CDR3nt: TGTGCCAGCAGTTTCTACAGCAACAGCTACGAGCAGTACTTC
d_gene: TRBD1; abundance: -; j_gene: TRBJ1-4; v_gene: TRBV30; CDR3aa: CAWLPRGRGYEKLFF; CDR3nt: TGTGCCTGGCTCCCCCGGGGCAGGGGGTACGAAAAACTGTTTTTT